One and the same sample provided the 15 T cell receptor beta chains below, sequenced in a study of T cell repertoires in cytomegalovirus infection. One entry per CDR3 protein results from TCRdb running MiXCR on the reads. The sample shows approximately 290,000 distinct CDR3 sequences, roughly 25% of them seen only once. Material for sequencing was PBMCs. These receptor sequences come from a human donor in good health (CMV status not recorded). Some clones in this sample may be carry-over from other donors' samples.

The chain couples TRBV29-1 to TRBJ2-7, with 7 positions matching TRBD1. Germline CDR1 SQVTM, CDR2 ANQGSEA. Unmatched junction bases numbered 3, after V lost 4 bases and J lost 3 bases. The CDR3 is made up of 12 amino acids. Written as DNA, the CDR3 is TGCAGCGTTGGGGCAGGGGGCTACGAGCAGTACTTC. This codes for CSVGAGGYEQYF.

The chain is built from TRBV19 and TRBJ2-5, with 9 bases identical to TRBD2. The CDR3 runs to 15 residues. CDR1 and CDR2 from the germline V gene are LNHDA and SQIVND (reference sequence). The trim removed 5 bases at V and 2 bases at J, leaving 6 bases unmatched. The CDR3 loop is CASSLAGTLQETQYF. In nucleotides, the CDR3 is TGTGCCAGTAGTCTAGCGGGGACACTACAAGAGACCCAGTACTTC.

V usage is TRBV4-1 and J usage is TRBJ2-7; TRBD2 might be the D (5 bases). V was cut by 0 bases and J by 3 bases, with 9 bases left in between. Germline V gene data show CDR1 as MGHRA and CDR2 as YSYEKL. The CDR3 is 14 residues long. In DNA, the CDR3 is TGCGCCAGCAGCCAAGATAGCCGGGGCTACGAGCAGTACTTC. Its protein is CASSQDSRGYEQYF.

J is TRBJ1-2 and V is TRBV19, with D perhaps matching TRBD1 (5 bases). Germline loops: CDR1 LNHDA, CDR2 SQIVND (reference sequence). The V end was cut by 7 bases, the J end by 4 bases, with 16 bases between. The CDR3 has 14 amino acids. In DNA form, the CDR3 reads TGTGCCAGTAAATTCGGGAATCAGGGCTATGGCTACACCTTC. This gives the protein CASKFGNQGYGYTF. Full variable domain (rest looked up from reference TRBV19 and TRBJ1-2): DGGITQSPKYLFRKEGQNVTLSCEQNLNHDAMYWYRQDPGQGLRLIYYSQIVNDFQKGDIAEGYSVSREKKESFPLTVTSAQKNPTAFYLCASKFGNQGYGYTFGSGTRLTVV.

This clonotype came up many times. The CDR3, as DNA: TGTGCCAGCAGCCGCGGGACTTATCCCTACGAGCAGTACGTC. It is translated as CASSRGTYPYEQYV. The chain is built from TRBV7-2 and TRBJ2-7; TRBD2 might be the D (6 bases). In germline, CDR1 is SGHTA, CDR2 FQGNSA. The CDR3 is made up of 14 amino acids. The V end was cut by 5 bases, the J end by 2 bases, with 13 bases between.

This clonotype was counted only a few times. The V gene is TRBV20-1, the J gene TRBJ2-5; either TRBD1 or TRBD2 may supply D (7 bases each). The CDR3 is made up of 14 amino acids. The germline CDR1 and CDR2 sequences are DFQATT and SNEGSKA (reference sequence). V was shortened by 0 bases and J by 4 bases, with 12 bases between the two germline ends. This CDR3 reads CSARDQGGPETQYF. Written as DNA, the CDR3 is TGCAGTGCTAGAGATCAGGGGGGGCCAGAGACCCAGTACTTC.

This clonotype was picked up a small number of times. V usage is TRBV7-2 and J usage is TRBJ2-1; 10 positions match TRBD2. The V gene's germline CDR1 is SGHTA and CDR2 FQGNSA. The CDR3 has 16 amino acids. V shed 5 bases, J shed 6 bases, and the junction held 10 bases outside the gene matches. CDR3 amino acids: CASSPSLAGGVNEQFF. CDR3 DNA: TGTGCCAGCAGCCCGTCCTTAGCGGGAGGTGTCAATGAGCAGTTCTTC.

The gene calls are TRBV7-2 and TRBJ2-2, with D possibly being TRBD1 (5 bases). The V and J ends lost 5 bases and 1 base respectively, with 8 bases between them. There are 14 residues in the CDR3. Germline values: CDR1 SGHTA, CDR2 FQGNSA. The chain's CDR3 is CASSVDRNTGELFF. The CDR3 DNA is TGTGCCAGCAGCGTTGACAGGAACACCGGGGAGCTGTTTTTT.

To note about this clonotype: At one of its ends the junction is not consistent with the germline gene, which may arise from a read error. The chain uses TRBV27 and TRBJ2-1; the D gene is possibly TRBD1 (5 bases). The germline V gene has CDR1 MNHEY and CDR2 SMNVEV (reference sequence). The CDR3 length is 14 residues. This CDR3 reads CASSFPRQHNEQFF. In DNA form, the CDR3 reads TGTGCCAGCAGTTTTCCCCGACAGCACAATGAACAGTTCTTC.

This chain joins TRBV5-4 and TRBJ1-2; TRBD1 aligns across 7 bases. Germline CDR1 reads SGHNT; CDR2 reads YYREEE (reference sequence). V was pared by 1 base and J by 4 bases, with 7 bases of the junction left unmatched. The CDR3 is 15 residues long. The CDR3: CASSLRTGTTYGYTF. In DNA, the CDR3 is TGTGCCAGCAGCTTGCGGACAGGAACTACCTATGGCTACACCTTC.

Only a few counts were recorded for this clonotype. CDR3 sequence reads: CASSPQPFIVNEQFF. In nucleotides, the CDR3 is TGTGCCAGTAGTCCTCAGCCATTTATAGTCAATGAGCAGTTCTTC. The chain links TRBV19 to TRBJ2-1; D uncertain. Trimming cost V 5 bases and J 6 bases, with 17 bases left between them. The CDR3 totals 15 residues. Germline V gene sequence: CDR1 LNHDA, CDR2 SQIVND (reference sequence).

With regard to this clonotype: A single base separates this from a much larger clone, so it may be a read error. This sequence joins TRBV19 and TRBJ1-1, with 7 bases fitting TRBD1. Germline V gives CDR1 LNHDA, CDR2 SQIVND (reference sequence). This CDR3 is built from 13 residues. CDR3 DNA sequence: TGTGCCAGCACATGGGGGAGGGACAGTGAAGATTTCTTT. Protein: CASTWGRDSEDFF.

This clonotype was counted a few times. The V call is TRBV30, the J call TRBJ2-1; D remains ambiguous. This CDR3 is built from 13 residues. Germline V CDR1 and CDR2: GTSNPN, SVGIG (reference sequence). Between the trimmed V and J ends, which lost 4 bases and 12 bases, there was a span of 19 bases. DNA for the CDR3: TGTGCCTGGAAAGGCGCACGGACGGCCTCGCAGTTCTTC. It codes for CAWKGARTASQFF. Combining the CDR3 with reference TRBV30 and TRBJ2-1 gives the whole variable domain SQTIHQWPATLVQPVGSPLSLECTVEGTSNPNLYWYRQAAGRGLQLLFYSVGIGQISSEVPQNLSASRPQDRQFILSSKKLLLSDSGFYLCAWKGARTASQFFGPGTRLTVL.

The chain combines TRBV28 with TRBJ1-4; 10 positions agree with TRBD1. Germline loops: CDR1 MDHEN, CDR2 SYDVKM. V gave up 4 bases and J gave up 6 bases; unmatched junction bases: 5. The CDR3 loop spans 15 amino acids. CDR3: CASSSTGGAYEKLFF. The CDR3 bases are TGTGCCAGCAGTTCGACAGGGGGCGCATATGAAAAACTGTTTTTT.

V gene TRBV20-1 combines with J gene TRBJ2-3; 7 bases agree with TRBD2. V lost 5 bases and J lost 5; bases outside the gene matches: 25. Per the germline V gene, CDR1 is DFQATT and CDR2 is SNEGSKA (reference sequence). The CDR3 runs 19 residues. CDR3 sequence: CSAPSLEGGQDLWQDTQYF. Written as DNA, the CDR3 is TGCAGTGCTCCGTCCCTTGAGGGAGGGCAAGATTTATGGCAAGATACGCAGTATTTT.